These T cell receptor beta chains were read from a single sample in a study of identical twins. Via MiXCR, TCRdb re-called the 5' RACE reads, giving one row per CDR3 protein. Here the sample spans 1.5 million to 2 million distinct CDR3 sequences, about 32% being singletons. What was sequenced was cord blood. These receptors came from a newborn girl in good health. The CDR3 runs from the conserved cysteine through the conserved F or W. D genes are given only for firm matches. A row's size may be missing; if present it is once, few, many or a size class.

clone size,V gene,J gene,D gene,CDR3 protein,CDR3 DNA
few,TRBV12-3/TRBV12-4,TRBJ2-1,TRBD2,CASSLSRTSWGEQFF,TGTGCCAGCAGTTTGAGCAGGACTAGCTGGGGTGAGCAGTTCTTC
.,TRBV5-1,TRBJ2-7,.,CASSVQLDDNEQYF,TGCGCCAGCAGCGTCCAACTTGATGACAATGAGCAGTACTTC
.,TRBV28,TRBJ2-1,.,CASSLAGSYEQFF,TGTGCCAGCAGTTTAGCGGGATCGTATGAGCAGTTCTTC
.,TRBV6-5,TRBJ2-1,TRBD2,CASSYSGTRGNEQFF,TGTGCCAGCAGTTACTCCGGGACTAGGGGCAATGAGCAGTTCTTC
.,TRBV20-1,TRBJ2-1,.,CSASDRNYNEQFF,TGCAGTGCTAGCGACAGGAACTACAATGAGCAGTTCTTC
few,TRBV2,TRBJ2-7,.,CASEGGPSYEQYF,TGTGCCTCAGAGGGGGGGCCCTCCTACGAGCAGTACTTC
few,TRBV6-6,TRBJ2-7,.,CASSPLFGGLYEQYF,TGTGCCAGCAGCCCCCTTTTCGGGGGGCTCTACGAGCAGTACTTC
.,TRBV28,TRBJ2-7,.,CASSLLPGLRNEQYF,TGTGCCAGCAGTTTATTACCAGGCCTCCGGAATGAGCAGTACTTC
few,TRBV6-6,TRBJ2-1,TRBD2,CASSYGPSGTYNEQFF,TGTGCCAGCAGTTACGGGCCTAGCGGTACCTACAATGAGCAGTTCTTC
few,TRBV20-1,TRBJ1-4,.,CSARSTGRPANEKLFF,TGCAGTGCTAGGTCAACAGGAAGGCCTGCTAATGAAAAACTGTTTTTT
few,TRBV12-3/TRBV12-4,TRBJ2-3,.,CASSLSGARDTQYF,TGTGCCAGCAGTTTATCGGGGGCCAGAGATACGCAGTATTTT
.,TRBV5-1,TRBJ1-2,.,CASSPRTVLGNYGYTF,TGCGCCAGCAGCCCCCGGACGGTTCTGGGTAACTATGGCTACACCTTC
.,TRBV20-1,TRBJ1-4,.,CSARDRKRNEKLFF,TGCAGTGCTAGAGATAGAAAACGGAATGAAAAACTGTTTTTT
few,TRBV20-1,TRBJ2-1,TRBD2,CSARDLSGRGYNEQFF,TGCAGTGCTAGAGACCTTAGCGGGAGGGGGTACAATGAGCAGTTCTTC
.,TRBV7-8,TRBJ1-5,TRBD1,CASTTGGGNQPQHF,TGTGCCAGCACCACAGGGGGAGGGAATCAGCCCCAGCATTTT
.,TRBV12-3/TRBV12-4,TRBJ2-7,TRBD1,CASSPDRERENEQYF,TGTGCCAGCAGCCCCGACAGGGAGAGGGAGAACGAGCAGTACTTC
.,TRBV28,TRBJ2-2,TRBD1,CASRQGQGNTGELFF,TGTGCCAGCAGGCAGGGACAGGGAAACACCGGGGAGCTGTTTTTT
few,TRBV7-8,TRBJ2-3,.,CASSLVRVRTDTQYF,TGTGCCAGCAGCTTAGTACGGGTCCGCACAGATACGCAGTATTTT
.,TRBV27,TRBJ2-7,TRBD2,CASSSLTSGRLNEQYF,TGTGCCAGCAGTTCCTTAACTAGCGGGAGGCTCAATGAGCAGTACTTC
.,TRBV20-1,TRBJ2-7,.,CSATRLILEQYF,TGCAGTGCTACCCGACTAATCCTTGAGCAGTACTTC
many,TRBV12-3/TRBV12-4,TRBJ2-7,.,CASSFETSSYEQYF,TGTGCCAGCAGTTTCGAGACTAGCTCCTACGAGCAGTACTTC
few,TRBV2,TRBJ2-7,.,CASMYHKGFSYEQYF,TGTGCCAGCATGTACCATAAAGGGTTCTCTTACGAGCAGTACTTC
.,TRBV7-2,TRBJ1-4,TRBD1,CASSLGQGFNEKLFF,TGTGCCAGCAGCTTAGGACAGGGGTTTAATGAAAAACTGTTTTTT
few,TRBV4-1,TRBJ1-4,.,CASSRYRDEKLFF,TGCGCCAGCAGCCGCTACAGGGATGAAAAACTGTTTTTT
.,TRBV14,TRBJ2-7,.,CASSLLTSTPLYEQYF,TGTGCCAGCAGCCTACTGACTAGTACCCCTCTCTACGAGCAGTACTTC
.,TRBV6-5,TRBJ1-4,TRBD1,CASSNRGRDEKLFF,TGTGCCAGCAGTAACAGGGGGCGGGATGAAAAACTGTTTTTT
.,TRBV12-3/TRBV12-4,TRBJ1-5,.,CASSLWPGGGNQPQHF,TGTGCCAGCAGTTTATGGCCCGGGGGCGGCAATCAGCCCCAGCATTTT
few,TRBV6-1,TRBJ2-7,.,CASSGRVNSYEQYF,TGTGCCAGCAGTGGCAGGGTGAACTCCTACGAGCAGTACTTC
.,TRBV6-1,TRBJ2-6,.,CASSLRAPYSGANVLTF,TGTGCCAGCAGTCTCAGGGCACCCTACTCTGGGGCCAACGTCCTGACTTTC
few,TRBV24-1,TRBJ2-5,TRBD1,CATSDSRTGSRETQYF,TGTGCCACCAGTGATTCCAGGACAGGTTCCAGGGAGACCCAGTACTTC
.,TRBV29-1,TRBJ2-1,TRBD2,CSVEATSGGYNEQFF,TGCAGCGTTGAGGCAACTAGCGGGGGTTACAATGAGCAGTTCTTC
few,TRBV27,TRBJ2-7,.,CASSLSGPRFYEQYF,TGTGCCAGCAGTTTATCTGGGCCGCGATTCTACGAGCAGTACTTC
many,TRBV6-5,TRBJ2-7,TRBD2,CASSTSGRYEQYF,TGTGCCAGCAGTACTAGCGGGAGGTACGAGCAGTACTTC